This T cell receptor (beta chain) was recovered during a study of blood T cell repertoires in COVID-19. Overall study: Acute and convalescent COVID-19 specimens originated in the United States, Italy and Spain. T cells, B-cell-depleted T cells, or PBMCs supplied cDNA or gDNA.

Per the authors' pipeline: By means of reference gene primer amplification, nucleated cell counts were estimated. Only in-frame clones appear in the TCRdb table, and some are missing; sequencing was by immunoSEQ multiplex PCR. V and J calls and clone size come straight from that table; D and trimming were deduced from the DNA. The sample consists of 140,000 to 150,000 clones, over 75% of them appearing once. The sequence was collected from a woman in her 50s with acute or convalescent COVID-19. The sample comprised peripheral blood.

The CDR3 coding sequence is TGTGCCAGCAGCTCGTTACAGGGGGCGCGGTACGAGCAGTACTTC. It codes for CASSSLQGARYEQYF. The genes are TRBV7-6 and TRBJ2-7; TRBD1 aligns across 9 bases. The CDR3 has 15 residues. Germline lookup yields CDR1 SGHVS and CDR2 FNYEAQ. The ends lost 4 bases at V and 4 bases at J; junction bases unmatched: 8.